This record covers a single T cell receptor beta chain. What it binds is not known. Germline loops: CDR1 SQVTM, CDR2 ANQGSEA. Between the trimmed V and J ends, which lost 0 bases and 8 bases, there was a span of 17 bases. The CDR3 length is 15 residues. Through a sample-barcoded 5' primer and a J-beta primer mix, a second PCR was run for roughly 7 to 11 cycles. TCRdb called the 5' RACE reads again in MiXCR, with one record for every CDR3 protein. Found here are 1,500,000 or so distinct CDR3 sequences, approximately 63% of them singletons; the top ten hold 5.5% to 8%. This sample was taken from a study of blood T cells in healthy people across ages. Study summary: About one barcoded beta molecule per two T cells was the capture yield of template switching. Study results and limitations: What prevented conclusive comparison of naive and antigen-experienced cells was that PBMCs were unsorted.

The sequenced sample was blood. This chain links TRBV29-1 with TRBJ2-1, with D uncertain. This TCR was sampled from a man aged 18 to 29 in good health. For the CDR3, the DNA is TGCAGCGTTGAAGATAATAGGGAAGAGAACTATGAGCAGTTCTTC. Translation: CSVEDNREENYEQFF.